The 5 T cell receptor beta chains listed next were all sequenced from one sample in a study of blood T cell repertoires in COVID-19. Sequenced by immunoSEQ multiplex PCR; TCRdb stores in-frame clones only, minus some. Of about 150,000 clones in the sample, approximately 86% were seen once. The specimen was peripheral blood. Receptor source: a woman of 80 years or more with COVID-19, enrolled during active disease.

This chain joins TRBV24-1 and TRBJ2-2, with D unclear. The CDR3 runs 13 residues. Trimming pared 9 bases from V and 0 bases from J, leaving 7 bases between. Looked up from germline, CDR1 is KGHDR and CDR2 is SFDVKD. CDR3 sequence reads: CATLASNTGELFF. As DNA, the CDR3 is TGTGCCACCCTGGCTTCGAACACCGGGGAGCTGTTTTTT.

The rearrangement links TRBV5-1 to TRBJ1-5; 7 bases fit TRBD1. With 1 base clipped from V and 5 bases from J, the junction kept 0 bases outside the gene matches. CDR1 is SGHRS and CDR2 is YFSETQ in the germline V gene. The CDR3 loop spans 13 amino acids. CDR3 residues: CASSLTGDQPQHF. For the CDR3, the DNA is TGCGCCAGCAGCTTGACAGGGGATCAGCCCCAGCATTTT.

V and J are TRBV27 and TRBJ1-1, with D perhaps TRBD1 (6 bases). The CDR3 is made up of 14 amino acids. Trimming removed 4 bases from V and 9 bases from J, with 18 bases in between. CDR1 MNHEY and CDR2 SMNVEV come from the germline V gene (reference sequence). CDR3 sequence: CASSYWGKGDQAFF. DNA for the CDR3: TGTGCCAGCAGTTACTGGGGAAAGGGGGACCAAGCTTTCTTT.

The rearrangement links TRBV6-5 to TRBJ2-5; 11 bases are a match to TRBD2. With V trimmed by 5 bases and J by 2 bases, 4 bases remained unmatched. Germline assignment: CDR1 MNHEY and CDR2 SVGAGI. The CDR3 is made up of 15 amino acids. The CDR3 here is CASSPASGGQETQYF. The CDR3 region has the DNA TGTGCCAGCAGTCCCGCTAGCGGGGGGCAAGAGACCCAGTACTTC.

This clone was seen a handful of times. This rearrangement joins TRBV3-1 (or the pseudogene TRBV3-2) to TRBJ2-1; D remains unclear. Trimming stripped 4 bases from V and 9 bases from J, with 10 bases between. Germline-derived CDR1 and CDR2 are LGHDT and YNNKEL (reference sequence). The CDR3 is 12 amino acids. The CDR3 spells CASSRQVGEQFF. CDR3 coding DNA: TGTGCCAGCAGCCGTCAGGTGGGTGAGCAGTTCTTC.